Each of the 18 T cell receptor beta chains below was sequenced from the same sample in a study of beta chain features in type 1 diabetes. Study-level findings and limits: In every one of the four CD4+ subsets, TCRB CDR3s were moderately but significantly shorter in Type 1 diabetes patients.

The isolated RNA, all of it, was reverse transcribed, so expressed TCRB transcripts were what got sequenced. The protocol was immunoSEQ multiplex PCR, while the TCRdb copy is restricted to in-frame clones and leaves out a portion. The table includes roughly 150,000 clones, approximately 8.1% detected once. The antigens for these receptors are not known. The specimen was central memory CD4+ T cells from blood. Receptor source: a middle-aged woman with type 1 diabetes.

The chain is built from TRBV4-1 and TRBJ2-5, with TRBD2 matching over 9 bases. Looked up from germline, CDR1 is MGHRA and CDR2 is YSYEKL. V was clipped by 4 bases and J by 9 bases; unmatched bases: 6. The CDR3 runs 13 residues. The CDR3 loop is CASSRSGGSSQYF. The CDR3 nucleotides read TGCGCCAGCAGCCGCAGCGGGGGGAGCTCCCAGTACTTC.

This clone is categorized as medium-sized. The chain couples TRBV14 to TRBJ1-2; D unresolved. Germline V gene sequence: CDR1 SGHDN, CDR2 FVKESK. The CDR3 runs 12 residues. The V end lost 1 base, the J end lost 7 bases, and 7 bases lay between the germline ends. DNA for the CDR3: TGTGCCAGCAGCCAAGTACAGATTGGCTACACCTTC. It specifies CASSQVQIGYTF.

In this sample, this clone turned up many times. The chain recombines TRBV11-3 with TRBJ2-2, with 9 bases aligning to TRBD1. Germline V gene sequence: CDR1 SGHNT, CDR2 YENEEA. J gave up 6 bases and V 8 bases, and 4 bases lay outside the gene matches. This CDR3 region has 13 residues. This chain's CDR3 is CASEDRGPGELFF. CDR3 DNA: TGTGCCAGCGAGGACAGGGGTCCCGGGGAGCTGTTTTTT. Looking up the rest from reference TRBV11-3 and TRBJ2-2 gives the full variable domain: EAGVVQSPRYKIIEKKQPVAFWCNPISGHNTLYWYLQNLGQGPELLIRYENEEAVDDSQLPKDRFSAERLKGVDSTLKIQPAELGDSAVYLCASEDRGPGELFFGEGSRLTVL.

This clone appeared a few times. The chain combines TRBV6-6 with TRBJ2-1; 7 bases match TRBD2. CDR1 MNHNY and CDR2 SVGAGI come from the germline V gene (reference sequence). V lost 2 bases to trimming and J lost 4 bases; unmatched junction nucleotides: 5. The CDR3 is made up of 15 amino acids. The CDR3 loop is CASSYRGEGYNEQFF. The CDR3 region has the DNA TGTGCCAGCAGTTACCGGGGGGAAGGGTACAATGAGCAGTTCTTC.

The chain uses TRBV5-4 and TRBJ2-6; 9 bases line up with TRBD1. CDR1 is SGHNT, CDR2 YYREEE, per germline (reference sequence). This CDR3 is built from 19 residues. V trimming: 0 bases; J trimming: 0 bases; junction bases outside the gene matches: 7. The CDR3 bases are TGTGCCAGCAGCTTGGCCGGGACAGGGCTAATCTCTGGGGCCAACGTCCTGACTTTC. It yields the protein CASSLAGTGLISGANVLTF.

This rearrangement joins TRBV4-1 to TRBJ1-2, with 7 nucleotides matching TRBD1. V gave up 4 bases and J gave up 0 bases; unmatched junction bases: 8. The CDR3 covers 16 residues. In germline, CDR1 is MGHRA, CDR2 YSYEKL. The CDR3 spells CASSPIRDSSNYGYTF. CDR3 DNA: TGCGCCAGCAGCCCGATCCGGGACAGTTCTAACTATGGCTACACCTTC.

This clone was seen only a few times. The CDR3 DNA reads TGCGCCAGCAGCCAGGACAGGGGGCGGATGAACACTGAAGCTTTCTTT. Amino acids: CASSQDRGRMNTEAFF. The chain uses TRBV5-1 and TRBJ1-1; 11 nucleotides align to TRBD1. The CDR3 is 16 residues long. The V segment lost 4 bases and the J segment 0 bases; nucleotides outside the gene matches: 5. Per the germline V gene, CDR1 is SGHRS and CDR2 is YFSETQ.

The V gene is TRBV7-8, the J gene TRBJ2-1; 8 positions agree with TRBD2. Germline loops: CDR1 SGHVS, CDR2 FQNEAQ. The CDR3 runs 20 residues. After removal of 1 base from V and 3 bases from J, the junction contained 17 bases not matched to a gene. The CDR3 DNA follows: TGTGCCAGCAGCTTAGGAGCCACGATGATTCAGCGGGAGAGCTACAATGAGCAGTTCTTC. Translation: CASSLGATMIQRESYNEQFF. The full variable domain, completed using reference TRBV7-8 and TRBJ2-1, is GAGVSQSPRYKVAKRGQDVALRCDPISGHVSLFWYQQALGQGPEFLTYFQNEAQLDKSGLPSDRFFAERPEGSVSTLKIQRTQQEDSAVYLCASSLGATMIQRESYNEQFFGPGTRLTVL.

The chain uses TRBV2 and TRBJ1-5; 9 nucleotides agree with TRBD1. Germline values: CDR1 SNHLY, CDR2 FYNNEI. With V trimmed by 8 bases and J by 7 bases, 9 bases remained unmatched. The CDR3 runs 14 residues. CDR3 sequence (DNA): TGTGCCAGCCGGGGACAGGGTTTAAGCCAGCCCCAGCATTTT. Protein sequence: CASRGQGLSQPQHF.

This clone showed up just a few times. The chain couples TRBV7-2 to TRBJ2-5; 7 nucleotides align to TRBD2. CDR1 and CDR2 from the germline V gene are SGHTA and FQGNSA. The trim removed 5 bases at V and 0 bases at J, leaving 12 bases unmatched. The CDR3 runs 17 residues. The CDR3 DNA is TGTGCCAGCAGCCCTGGGGGGGGACTAAGGTACCAAGAGACCCAGTACTTC. Protein sequence: CASSPGGGLRYQETQYF. Supplemented by reference TRBV7-2 and TRBJ2-5, the full variable domain reads GAGVSQSPSNKVTEKGKDVELRCDPISGHTALYWYRQSLGQGLEFLIYFQGNSAPDKSGLPSDRFSAERTGGSVSTLTIQRTQQEDSAVYLCASSPGGGLRYQETQYFGPGTRLLVL.

This clone has a handful of counts. In DNA, the CDR3 is TGCAGCGTTGAACCGGCGGGGGGAAACACAGATACGCAGTATTTT. This sequence encodes CSVEPAGGNTDTQYF. The chain links TRBV29-1 to TRBJ2-3, with 8 bases that match TRBD2. Germline assignment: CDR1 SQVTM and CDR2 ANQGSEA. J was trimmed by 2 bases and V by 2 bases; bases with no gene match: 6. There are 15 residues in the CDR3.

This clone has only a few counts. The chain links TRBV7-2 to TRBJ2-5; TRBD1 matches 8 bases. This CDR3 region has 14 residues. The germline V gene encodes CDR1 SGHTA and CDR2 FQGNSA. The V segment lost 5 bases and the J segment 1 base; nucleotides outside the gene matches: 3. Here the CDR3 DNA reads TGTGCCAGCAGCATTACAGGGGGCCAAGAGACCCAGTACTTC. Translation: CASSITGGQETQYF.

There are a few counts of this clone. The chain is built from TRBV6-6 and TRBJ1-4, with D perhaps TRBD1 (5 bases). CDR1 MNHNY and CDR2 SVGAGI come from the germline V gene (reference sequence). This CDR3 is 15 amino acids long. V was cut by 5 bases and J by 5 bases, with 15 bases left in between. CDR3 in DNA: TGTGCCAGCAGTGACCTTGACAGACTGAATGAAAAACTGTTTTTT. This codes for CASSDLDRLNEKLFF.

This clone has a handful of counts. The rearrangement links TRBV7-2 to TRBJ2-2, with 9 bases that match TRBD1. The CDR3 covers 18 residues. Losses at the gene ends were 5 bases for V and 5 bases for J; bases not matched to a gene: 15. Germline CDR1 is SGHTA and CDR2 is FQGNSA. CDR3 bases: TGTGCCAGCAGCCCCCATCCGGACAGGGGTTTTGGTACCGGGGAGCTGTTTTTT. Translation: CASSPHPDRGFGTGELFF.

The chain carries TRBV19 and TRBJ1-5; unclear D gene. Germline loops: CDR1 LNHDA, CDR2 SQIVND (reference sequence). The CDR3 spans 14 residues. V shed 5 bases and J shed 3 bases, with 11 bases lying between them. DNA of the CDR3: TGTGCCAGTAGTGTTAGACACGACAATCAGCCCCAGCATTTT. Translated, it gives CASSVRHDNQPQHF.

This clone was counted only a few times. The chain combines TRBV4-3 with TRBJ2-1, with D possibly matching TRBD2 (6 bases). Germline assignment: CDR1 LGHNA and CDR2 YSLEER. The V end lost 4 bases, the J end lost 3 bases, and 13 bases lay between the germline ends. The CDR3 length is 15 residues. The CDR3 sequence is CASSPTDGSYNEQFF. DNA for the CDR3: TGCGCCAGCAGCCCCACGGACGGGAGCTACAATGAGCAGTTCTTC.

The table lists this clone with a few counts. The V and J genes are TRBV7-2 and TRBJ2-7; D not certain. With 3 bases removed from V and 3 bases from J, the gap between germline ends came to 12 bases. The CDR3 has 14 amino acids. CDR1 is SGHTA and CDR2 is FQGNSA in the germline V gene. The CDR3 nucleotides read TGTGCCAGCAGCTTTACAGTTAGTAACTACGAGCAGTACTTC. Protein: CASSFTVSNYEQYF.

The rearrangement joins TRBV18 to TRBJ1-1; a weak D match, TRBD1 (6 bases). Trimming took 3 bases from V and 3 from J, leaving 14 bases between them. In germline, CDR1 is KGHSH, CDR2 LQKENI. This CDR3 is 15 amino acids long. The CDR3 nucleotides read TGTGCCAGCTCACCCACAGGGAATATGGACACTGAAGCTTTCTTT. Protein product: CASSPTGNMDTEAFF.